This TCR beta chain was sequenced during a study of T cells after posttransplantation cyclophosphamide. Sequencing was performed with immunoSEQ multiplex PCR; in TCRdb, only in-frame clones are kept and a portion is missing. The sample has 15,000 or so clones, none seen only once. This clone appeared many times. Other DNA sequences in this specimen translate into the identical CDR3. V shed 2 bases and J shed 0 bases, with 5 bases lying between them. Germline CDR1 reads KGHSH; CDR2 reads LQKENI. This CDR3 comprises 13 residues. Cyclophosphamide on days +3 and +4 followed busulfan-fludarabine conditioning and a marrow graft.

The J gene is TRBJ2-7, the V gene TRBV18; weak D call: TRBD1 (5 bases). This clonotype originated in a female patient in her 40s who received an allogeneic stem cell transplant from an unrelated donor, was CMV-positive, and had acute GVHD only. Among the T cells, some may be from the graft donor. The sequenced sample was PBMCs, obtained after allogeneic stem cell transplant with posttransplant cyclophosphamide. The CDR3 DNA sequence: TGTGCCAGCTCACCAGACAGCTCCTACGAGCAGTACTTC. Encoded protein: CASSPDSSYEQYF.